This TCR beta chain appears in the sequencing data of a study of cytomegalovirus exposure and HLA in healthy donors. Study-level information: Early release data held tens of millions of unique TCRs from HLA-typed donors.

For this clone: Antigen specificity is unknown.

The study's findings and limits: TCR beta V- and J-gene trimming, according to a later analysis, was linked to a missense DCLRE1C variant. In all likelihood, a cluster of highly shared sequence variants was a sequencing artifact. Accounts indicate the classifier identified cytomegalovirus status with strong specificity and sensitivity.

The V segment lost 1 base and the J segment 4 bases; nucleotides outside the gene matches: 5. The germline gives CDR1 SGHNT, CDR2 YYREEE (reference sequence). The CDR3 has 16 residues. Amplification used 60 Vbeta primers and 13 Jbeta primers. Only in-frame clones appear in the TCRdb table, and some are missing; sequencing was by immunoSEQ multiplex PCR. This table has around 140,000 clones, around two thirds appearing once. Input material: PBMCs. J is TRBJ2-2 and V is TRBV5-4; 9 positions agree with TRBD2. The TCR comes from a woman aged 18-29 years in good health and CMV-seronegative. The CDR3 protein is CASSLLLAGLTGELFF. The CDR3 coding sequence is TGTGCCAGCAGCTTGCTTCTAGCGGGGCTCACCGGGGAGCTGTTTTTT.